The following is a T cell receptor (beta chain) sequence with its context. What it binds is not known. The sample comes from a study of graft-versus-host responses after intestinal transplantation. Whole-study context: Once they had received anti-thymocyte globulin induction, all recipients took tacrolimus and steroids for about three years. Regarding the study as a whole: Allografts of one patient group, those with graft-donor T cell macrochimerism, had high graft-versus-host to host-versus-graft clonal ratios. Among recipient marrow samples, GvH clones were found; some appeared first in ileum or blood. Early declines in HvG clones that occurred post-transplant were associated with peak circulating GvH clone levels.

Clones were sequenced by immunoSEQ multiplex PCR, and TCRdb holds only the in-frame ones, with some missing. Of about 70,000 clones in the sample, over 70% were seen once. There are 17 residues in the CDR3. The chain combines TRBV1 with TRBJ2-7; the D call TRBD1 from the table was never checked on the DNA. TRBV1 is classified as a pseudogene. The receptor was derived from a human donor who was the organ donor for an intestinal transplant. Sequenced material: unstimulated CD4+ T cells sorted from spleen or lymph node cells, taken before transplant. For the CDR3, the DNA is TGCACCAGCAGCCAACCCCTCCGACCCGGGACAACCTACGAGCAGTACGTC. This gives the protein CTSSQPLRPGTTYEQYV.